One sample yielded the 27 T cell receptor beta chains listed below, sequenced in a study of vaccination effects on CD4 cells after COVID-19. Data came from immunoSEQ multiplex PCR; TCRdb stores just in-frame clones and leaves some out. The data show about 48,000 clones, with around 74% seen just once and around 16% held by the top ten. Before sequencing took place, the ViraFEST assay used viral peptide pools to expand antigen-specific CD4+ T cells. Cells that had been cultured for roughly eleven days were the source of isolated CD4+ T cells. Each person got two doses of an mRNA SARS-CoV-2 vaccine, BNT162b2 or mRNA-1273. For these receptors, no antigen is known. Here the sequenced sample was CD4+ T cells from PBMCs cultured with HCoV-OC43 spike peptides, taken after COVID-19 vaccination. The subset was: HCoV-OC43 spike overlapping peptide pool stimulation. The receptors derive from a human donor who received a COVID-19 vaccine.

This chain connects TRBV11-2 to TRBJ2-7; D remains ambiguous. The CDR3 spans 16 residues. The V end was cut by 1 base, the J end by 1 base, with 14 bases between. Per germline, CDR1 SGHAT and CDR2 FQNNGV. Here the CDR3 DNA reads TGTGCCAGCAGCTTAGTCAGGTCTACCACTTCCTACGAGCAGTACTTC. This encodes CASSLVRSTTSYEQYF.

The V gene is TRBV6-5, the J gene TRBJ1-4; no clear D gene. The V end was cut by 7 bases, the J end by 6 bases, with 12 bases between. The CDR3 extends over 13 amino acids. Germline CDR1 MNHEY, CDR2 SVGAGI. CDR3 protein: CASTEVLDEKLFF. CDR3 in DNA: TGTGCCAGCACCGAGGTTCTCGATGAAAAACTGTTTTTT.

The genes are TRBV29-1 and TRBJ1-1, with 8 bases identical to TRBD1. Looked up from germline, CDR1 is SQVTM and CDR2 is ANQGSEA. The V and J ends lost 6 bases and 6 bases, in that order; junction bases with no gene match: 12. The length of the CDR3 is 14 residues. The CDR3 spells CSVANDRGRSEAFF. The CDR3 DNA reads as TGCAGCGTCGCCAACGACAGGGGTAGATCTGAAGCTTTCTTT. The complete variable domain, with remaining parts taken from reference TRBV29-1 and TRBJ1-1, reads SAVISQKPSRDICQRGTSLTIQCQVDSQVTMMFWYRQQPGQSLTLIATANQGSEATYESGFVIDKFPISRPNLTFSTLTVSNMSPEDSSIYLCSVANDRGRSEAFFGQGTRLTVV.

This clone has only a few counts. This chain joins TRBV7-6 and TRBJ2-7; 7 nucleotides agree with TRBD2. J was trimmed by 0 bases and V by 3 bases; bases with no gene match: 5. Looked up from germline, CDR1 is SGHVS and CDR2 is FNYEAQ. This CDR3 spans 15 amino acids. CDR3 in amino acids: CASSFSLAGSYEQYF. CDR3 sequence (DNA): TGTGCCAGCAGCTTTAGTTTAGCGGGCTCCTACGAGCAGTACTTC.

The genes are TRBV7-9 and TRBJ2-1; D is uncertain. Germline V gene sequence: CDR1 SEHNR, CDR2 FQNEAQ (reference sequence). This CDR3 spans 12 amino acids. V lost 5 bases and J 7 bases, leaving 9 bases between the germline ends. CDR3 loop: CASSLRLNEQFF. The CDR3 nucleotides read TGTGCCAGCAGCCTCCGGCTAAATGAGCAGTTCTTC. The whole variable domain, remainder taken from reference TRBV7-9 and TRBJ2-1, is DTGVSQNPRHKITKRGQNVTFRCDPISEHNRLYWYRQTLGQGPEFLTYFQNEAQLEKSRLLSDRFSAERPKGSFSTLEIQRTEQGDSAMYLCASSLRLNEQFFGPGTRLTVL.

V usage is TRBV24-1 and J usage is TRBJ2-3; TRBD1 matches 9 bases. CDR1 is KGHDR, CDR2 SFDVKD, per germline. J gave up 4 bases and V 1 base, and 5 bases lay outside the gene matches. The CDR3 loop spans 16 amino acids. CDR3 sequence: CATSDFGDRVPDTQYF. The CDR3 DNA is TGTGCCACCAGTGATTTCGGGGACAGGGTTCCAGATACGCAGTATTTT.

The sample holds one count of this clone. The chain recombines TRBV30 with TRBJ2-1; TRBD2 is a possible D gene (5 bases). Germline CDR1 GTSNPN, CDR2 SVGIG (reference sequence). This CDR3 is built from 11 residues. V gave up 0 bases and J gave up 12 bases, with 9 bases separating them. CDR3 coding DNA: TGTGCCTGGAGTGTCGGGGAGACGCAGTTCTTC. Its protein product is CAWSVGETQFF.

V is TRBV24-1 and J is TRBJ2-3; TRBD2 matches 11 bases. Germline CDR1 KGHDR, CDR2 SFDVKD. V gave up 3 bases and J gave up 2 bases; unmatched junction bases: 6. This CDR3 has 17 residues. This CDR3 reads CATSDPTSGVVTDTQYF. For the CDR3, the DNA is TGTGCCACCAGTGATCCGACTAGCGGGGTTGTCACAGATACGCAGTATTTT.

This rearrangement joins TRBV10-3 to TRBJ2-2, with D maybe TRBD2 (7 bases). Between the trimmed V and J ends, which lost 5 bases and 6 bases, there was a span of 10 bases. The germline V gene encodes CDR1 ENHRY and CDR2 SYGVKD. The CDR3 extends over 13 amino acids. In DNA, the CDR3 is TGTGCCATCAGTCGGGGGGCCTCCGGGGAGCTGTTTTTT. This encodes CAISRGASGELFF.

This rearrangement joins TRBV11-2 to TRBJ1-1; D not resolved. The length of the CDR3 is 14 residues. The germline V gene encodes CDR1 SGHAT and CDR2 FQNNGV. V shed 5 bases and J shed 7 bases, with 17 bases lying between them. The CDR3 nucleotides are TGTGCCAGCAGCCCAAGTGGCGGACCAGGTGAAGCTTTCTTT. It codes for CASSPSGGPGEAFF.

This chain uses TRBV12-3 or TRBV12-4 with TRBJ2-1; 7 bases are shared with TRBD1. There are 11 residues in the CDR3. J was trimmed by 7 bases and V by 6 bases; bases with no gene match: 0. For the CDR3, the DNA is TGTGCCAGCAGGGACAGGAATGAGCAGTTCTTC. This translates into CASRDRNEQFF.

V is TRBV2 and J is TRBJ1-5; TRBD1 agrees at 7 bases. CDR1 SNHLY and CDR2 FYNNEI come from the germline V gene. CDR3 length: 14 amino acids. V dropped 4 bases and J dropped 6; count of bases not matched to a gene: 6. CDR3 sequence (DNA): TGTGCCAGCAGTGGAGGGGGCGCCGGTCAGCCCCAGCATTTT. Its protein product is CASSGGGAGQPQHF. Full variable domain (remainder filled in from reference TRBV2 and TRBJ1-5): EPEVTQTPSHQVTQMGQEVILRCVPISNHLYFYWYRQILGQKVEFLVSFYNNEISEKSEIFDDQFSVERPDGSNFTLKIRSTKLEDSAMYFCASSGGGAGQPQHFGDGTRLSIL.

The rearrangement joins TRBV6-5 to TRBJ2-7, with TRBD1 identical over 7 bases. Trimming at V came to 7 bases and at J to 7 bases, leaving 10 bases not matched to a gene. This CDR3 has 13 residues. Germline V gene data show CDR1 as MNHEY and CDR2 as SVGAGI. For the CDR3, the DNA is TGTGCCAGCATTTGGGACAGCCTGAGGGAGCAGTACTTC. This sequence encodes CASIWDSLREQYF.

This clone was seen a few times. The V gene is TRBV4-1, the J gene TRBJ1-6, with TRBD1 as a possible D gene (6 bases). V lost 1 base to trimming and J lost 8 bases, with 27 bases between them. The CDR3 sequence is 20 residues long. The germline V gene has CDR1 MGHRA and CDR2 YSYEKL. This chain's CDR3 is CASSQARGDGQGFGDSPLHF. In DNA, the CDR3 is TGCGCCAGCAGCCAAGCAAGAGGGGATGGTCAGGGGTTCGGGGATTCACCCCTCCACTTT.

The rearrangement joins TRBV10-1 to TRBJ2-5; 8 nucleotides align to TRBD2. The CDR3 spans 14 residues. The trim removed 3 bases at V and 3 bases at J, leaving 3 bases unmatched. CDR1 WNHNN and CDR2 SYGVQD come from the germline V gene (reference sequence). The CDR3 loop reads CASSETSGEETQYF. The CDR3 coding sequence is TGCGCCAGCAGTGAAACTAGCGGAGAAGAGACCCAGTACTTC.

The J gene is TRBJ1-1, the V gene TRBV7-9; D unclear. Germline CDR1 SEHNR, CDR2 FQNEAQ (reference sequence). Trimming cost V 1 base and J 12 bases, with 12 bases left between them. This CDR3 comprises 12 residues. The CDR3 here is CASSLEISVSFF. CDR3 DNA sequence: TGTGCCAGCAGCTTAGAAATCAGTGTGTCTTTCTTT.

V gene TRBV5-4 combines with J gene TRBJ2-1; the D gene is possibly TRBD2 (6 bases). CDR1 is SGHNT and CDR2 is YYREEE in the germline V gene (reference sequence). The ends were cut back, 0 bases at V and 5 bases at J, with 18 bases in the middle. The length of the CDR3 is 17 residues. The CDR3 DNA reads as TGTGCCAGCAGCTTGGGGGTACGGGGACTGGAACACAATGAGCAGTTCTTC. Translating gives CASSLGVRGLEHNEQFF.

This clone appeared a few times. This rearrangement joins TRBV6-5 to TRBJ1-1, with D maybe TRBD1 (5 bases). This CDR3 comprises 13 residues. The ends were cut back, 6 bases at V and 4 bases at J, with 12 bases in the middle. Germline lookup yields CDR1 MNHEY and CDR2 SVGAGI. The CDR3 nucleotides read TGTGCCAGCAGGGGGCAGCTCGGCACTGAAGCTTTCTTT. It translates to CASRGQLGTEAFF.

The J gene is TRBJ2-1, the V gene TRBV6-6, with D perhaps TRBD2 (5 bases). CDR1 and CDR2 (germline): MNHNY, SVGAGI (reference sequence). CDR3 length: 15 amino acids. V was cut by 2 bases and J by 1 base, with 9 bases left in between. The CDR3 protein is CASSYQAESYNEQFF. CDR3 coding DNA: TGTGCCAGCAGTTACCAAGCGGAATCCTACAATGAGCAGTTCTTC.

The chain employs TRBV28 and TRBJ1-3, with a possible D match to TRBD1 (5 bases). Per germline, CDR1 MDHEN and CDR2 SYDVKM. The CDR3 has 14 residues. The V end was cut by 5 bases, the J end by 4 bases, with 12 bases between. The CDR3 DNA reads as TGTGCCAGCAGTCCACGGGACTTCGGAAACACCATATATTTT. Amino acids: CASSPRDFGNTIYF.

The DNA for the CDR3 is TGCGCCAGCAGCTCTCAATCCCCGGTGGGGGCCGATACGCAGTATTTT. It codes for CASSSQSPVGADTQYF. The V gene is TRBV5-1, the J gene TRBJ2-3, with a weak D call TRBD1 (6 bases). The CDR3 loop spans 16 amino acids. Germline loops: CDR1 SGHRS, CDR2 YFSETQ. Trimming removed 3 bases from V and 6 bases from J, with 20 bases in between.

The CDR3 loop is CASSSDRGYGYTF. The CDR3 DNA sequence: TGTGCCAGCAGTTCTGACAGGGGCTATGGCTACACCTTC. The chain has TRBV5-4 and TRBJ1-2; 8 bases agree with TRBD1. Trimming cost V 5 bases and J 4 bases; bases outside gene matches: 4. The V gene's germline CDR1 is SGHNT and CDR2 YYREEE (reference sequence). The CDR3 is made up of 13 amino acids.

CDR3: CASSPGTGNTIYF. As DNA, the CDR3 is TGTGCCAGCAGCCCAGGTACTGGAAACACCATATATTTT. The genes are TRBV6-6 and TRBJ1-3, with D unclear. Germline CDR1 reads MNHNY; CDR2 reads SVGAGI (reference sequence). The CDR3 consists of 13 residues. Trimming removed 6 bases at V and 2 bases at J, with 8 bases between.

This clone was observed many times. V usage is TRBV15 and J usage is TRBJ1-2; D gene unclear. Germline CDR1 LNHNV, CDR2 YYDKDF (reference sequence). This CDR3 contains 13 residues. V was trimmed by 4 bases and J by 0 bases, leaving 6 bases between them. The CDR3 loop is CATSIGTNYGYTF. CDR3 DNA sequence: TGTGCCACCAGCATTGGGACTAACTATGGCTACACCTTC.

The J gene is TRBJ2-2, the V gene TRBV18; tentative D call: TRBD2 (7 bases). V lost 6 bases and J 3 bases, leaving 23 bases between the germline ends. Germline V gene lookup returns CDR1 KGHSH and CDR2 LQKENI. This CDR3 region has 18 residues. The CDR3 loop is CASSPFPGGVSDTGELFF. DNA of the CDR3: TGTGCCAGCTCGCCCTTTCCGGGGGGCGTTTCGGACACCGGGGAGCTGTTTTTT.

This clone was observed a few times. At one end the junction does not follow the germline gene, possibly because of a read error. The CDR3 sequence is CASSPPRTGELFF. CDR3 nucleotides: TGTGCCAGCTCACCACCTCGCACCGGAGAGCTGTTTTTT. The chain joins TRBV18 to TRBJ2-2, with D uncertain. The germline gives CDR1 KGHSH, CDR2 LQKENI. The length of the CDR3 is 13 residues. Supplemented by reference TRBV18 and TRBJ2-2, the full variable domain reads NAGVMQNPRHLVRRRGQEARLRCSPMKGHSHVYWYRQLPEEGLKFMVYLQKENIIDESGMPKERFSAEFPKEGPSILRIQQVVRGDSAAYFCASSPPRTGELFFGEGSRLTVL.

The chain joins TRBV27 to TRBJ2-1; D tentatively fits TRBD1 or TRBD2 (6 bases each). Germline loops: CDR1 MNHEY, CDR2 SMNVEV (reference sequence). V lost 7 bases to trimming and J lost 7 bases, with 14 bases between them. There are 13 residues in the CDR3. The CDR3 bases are TGTGCCAGCAAGGGGGGCGTAGAAAATGAGCAGTTCTTC. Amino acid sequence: CASKGGVENEQFF.